A single sample is the source of the 10 T cell receptor beta chains below, sequenced in a study of memory CD4+ T cells and cytomegalovirus serostatus. The sort gate was single viable CD3+CD4+CD8-CD45RO+ cells for memory CD4+ T cells. Sequencing was performed with immunoSEQ multiplex PCR; in TCRdb, only in-frame clones are kept and a portion is missing. This sample has some 44,000 clones, with approximately 82% found just once. The source material was memory CD4+ T cells from blood. The receptors stem from an adult in good health and CMV-seronegative.

The V call is TRBV6-5, the J call TRBJ2-7, with D maybe TRBD1 (6 bases). CDR1 and CDR2 from the germline V gene are MNHEY and SVGAGI. V was cut by 2 bases and J by 2 bases, with 10 bases left in between. The CDR3 runs to 14 residues. In nucleotides, the CDR3 is TGTGCCAGCAGTTACACACAGGGACCCTACGAGCAGTACTTC. Amino acid sequence: CASSYTQGPYEQYF.

V and J are TRBV18 and TRBJ1-2; D is uncertain. The V end lost 3 bases, the J end lost 0 bases, and 11 bases lay between the germline ends. CDR1 is KGHSH and CDR2 is LQKENI in the germline V gene. The CDR3 is 15 residues long. This chain's CDR3 is CASSPGGITNYGYTF. CDR3 DNA: TGTGCCAGCTCACCGGGTGGTATTACTAACTATGGCTACACCTTC.

This clone is judged medium-sized. The rearrangement uses TRBV30 and TRBJ2-3; 13 bases fit TRBD2. Germline V CDR1 and CDR2: GTSNPN, SVGIG (reference sequence). Trimming at V came to 3 bases and at J to 2 bases, leaving 8 bases not matched to a gene. This CDR3 contains 17 residues. The CDR3 nucleotides read TGTGCCTGGAGCCGCGGGACTAGCGGGGTATACACAGATACGCAGTATTTT. Protein product: CAWSRGTSGVYTDTQYF.

This clone turned up a few times. The genes are TRBV30 and TRBJ1-1; 8 nucleotides line up with TRBD1. The CDR3 loop spans 16 amino acids. Germline CDR1 reads GTSNPN; CDR2 reads SVGIG (reference sequence). Losses at the gene ends were 2 bases for V and 4 bases for J; bases not matched to a gene: 12. The DNA of the CDR3 is TGTGCCTGGAGTTCTCCCAGGGGGCGAGTCTTCACTGAAGCTTTCTTT. It yields the protein CAWSSPRGRVFTEAFF.

The rearrangement uses TRBV28 and TRBJ2-1; 9 bases match TRBD2. The germline gives CDR1 MDHEN, CDR2 SYDVKM. There are 15 residues in the CDR3. V shed 5 bases, J shed 9 bases, and the junction held 11 bases outside the gene matches. CDR3 coding DNA: TGTGCCAGCAGTCCCCGACTAGCGGCGGGCGGTGAGCAGTTCTTC. It translates to CASSPRLAAGGEQFF.

The rearrangement uses TRBV28 and TRBJ1-6; D unclear. V lost 8 bases and J 6 bases, leaving 11 bases between the germline ends. This CDR3 is 13 amino acids long. The germline gives CDR1 MDHEN, CDR2 SYDVKM. The CDR3, as DNA: TGTGCCAGCGGACTTGGACTTAATTCACCCCTCCACTTT. As protein: CASGLGLNSPLHF.

This clone was seen only a few times. The gene calls are TRBV11-3 and TRBJ2-2; D is possibly TRBD2 (6 bases). Trimming left V 1 base short and J 3 bases short, with 6 bases between. The CDR3 loop spans 14 amino acids. Germline-derived CDR1 and CDR2 are SGHNT and YENEEA. The CDR3 sequence is CASSLGGDTGELFF. The CDR3 nucleotides are TGTGCCAGCAGCTTAGGGGGGGACACCGGGGAGCTGTTTTTT.

This chain uses TRBV10-3 with TRBJ2-5; D is uncertain. V lost 6 bases to trimming and J lost 3 bases, with 5 bases between them. The CDR3 is made up of 11 amino acids. Germline CDR1 is ENHRY and CDR2 is SYGVKD. The CDR3 DNA is TGTGCCATCAGCCAAGAAGAGACCCAGTACTTC. Translation gives CAISQEETQYF.

The chain combines TRBV10-3 with TRBJ2-1, with 16 bases identical to TRBD2. The V gene end was trimmed by 4 bases and the J gene end by 4 bases; junction bases not matched to a gene: 13. The CDR3 sequence is 20 residues long. Germline V gene lookup returns CDR1 ENHRY and CDR2 SYGVKD. The chain's CDR3 is CAISVGTSGGAGGAYNEQFF. The CDR3 DNA reads as TGTGCCATCAGTGTCGGGACTAGCGGGGGGGCCGGAGGGGCTTACAATGAGCAGTTCTTC.

This chain uses TRBV5-6 with TRBJ2-3; 8 bases match TRBD2. CDR1 and CDR2 from the germline V gene are SGHDT and YYEEEE. V was clipped by 4 bases and J by 1 base; unmatched bases: 5. The CDR3 is 15 residues long. The CDR3 DNA reads TGTGCCAGCAGCATAAGCGGGGGTGGCACAGATACGCAGTATTTT. Amino acid sequence: CASSISGGGTDTQYF.